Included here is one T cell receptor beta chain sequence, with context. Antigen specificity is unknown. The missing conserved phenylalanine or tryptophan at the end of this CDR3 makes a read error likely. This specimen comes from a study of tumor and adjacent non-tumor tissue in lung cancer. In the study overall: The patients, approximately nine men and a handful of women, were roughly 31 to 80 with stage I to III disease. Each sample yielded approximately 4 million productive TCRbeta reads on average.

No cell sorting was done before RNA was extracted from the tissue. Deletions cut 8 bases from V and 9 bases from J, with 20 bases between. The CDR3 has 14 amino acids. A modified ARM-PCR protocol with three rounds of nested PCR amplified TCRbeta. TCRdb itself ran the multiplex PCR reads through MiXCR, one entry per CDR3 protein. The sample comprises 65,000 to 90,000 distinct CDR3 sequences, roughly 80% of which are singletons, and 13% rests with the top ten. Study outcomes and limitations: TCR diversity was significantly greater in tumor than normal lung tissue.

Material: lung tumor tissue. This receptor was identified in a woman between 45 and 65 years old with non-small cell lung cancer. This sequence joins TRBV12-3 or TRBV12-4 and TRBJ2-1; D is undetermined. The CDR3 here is CASGRTDVSGEQFS. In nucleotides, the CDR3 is TGTGCCAGCGGCAGGACGGACGTGTCTGGTGAGCAGTTCTCC.